One sample yielded the 20 T cell receptor beta chains listed below, sequenced in a study of T cells in localized non-small cell lung cancer. Assay used: immunoSEQ multiplex PCR; TCRdb lists only in-frame clones, some missing. Of approximately 30,000 clones in the sample, approximately 90% were seen once. The starting material was peripheral blood mononuclear cells, obtained before any cancer treatment. The receptors were sampled from a female donor over 55 with stage II lung adenocarcinoma.

The chain employs TRBV7-2 and TRBJ1-5, with TRBD1 identical over 9 bases. This CDR3 has 15 residues. J was trimmed by 10 bases and V by 5 bases; bases with no gene match: 12. CDR1 and CDR2 from the germline V gene are SGHTA and FQGNSA. The CDR3 is CASSLTGTGNSPQHF. The CDR3 bases are TGTGCCAGCAGCCTAACCGGGACAGGGAACAGCCCCCAGCATTTT.

The chain has TRBV27 and TRBJ2-1, with 8 nucleotides matching TRBD2. The J segment lost 9 bases and the V segment lost 6 bases, leaving 16 bases of the junction unmatched. This CDR3 comprises 16 residues. Germline V gene data show CDR1 as MNHEY and CDR2 as SMNVEV (reference sequence). In nucleotides, the CDR3 is TGTGCCAGCAGGGCCTTGGGACTAGTAGTCCACGCTGAGCAGTTCTTC. It translates to CASRALGLVVHAEQFF.

The chain carries TRBV5-4 and TRBJ1-4; D not resolved. The V gene's germline CDR1 is SGHNT and CDR2 YYREEE (reference sequence). The CDR3 runs to 16 residues. Trimming stripped 2 bases from V and 0 bases from J, with 11 bases between. The CDR3 is CASSFGIIATNEKLFF. The CDR3 nucleotides are TGTGCCAGCAGCTTCGGGATCATAGCAACTAATGAAAAACTGTTTTTT.

The chain links TRBV7-8 to TRBJ2-1, with D possibly being TRBD2 (6 bases). Between the trimmed V and J ends, which lost 7 bases and 2 bases, there was a span of 15 bases. The germline CDR1 and CDR2 sequences are SGHVS and FQNEAQ. The CDR3 covers 15 residues. CDR3 region: CASIPPAGPYNEQFF. CDR3 coding DNA: TGTGCCAGCATACCCCCAGCGGGCCCCTACAATGAGCAGTTCTTC.

The genes are TRBV29-1 and TRBJ1-4; no reliable D call. CDR1 SQVTM and CDR2 ANQGSEA come from the germline V gene. CDR3 length equals 13 residues. V was shortened by 7 bases and J by 7 bases, with 16 bases between the two germline ends. CDR3 DNA: TGCAGCGCATTTGAGGGTCCGGGTGAAAAACTGTTTTTT. It specifies CSAFEGPGEKLFF.

The genes are TRBV19 and TRBJ1-6, with D perhaps TRBD1 (5 bases). With 1 base removed from V and 10 bases from J, the gap between germline ends came to 8 bases. The length of the CDR3 is 13 residues. The germline V gene has CDR1 LNHDA and CDR2 SQIVND (reference sequence). Here the CDR3 DNA reads TGTGCCAGTAGTATAGGGGGGGACTCACCCCTCCACTTT. Protein: CASSIGGDSPLHF.

The gene calls are TRBV29-1 and TRBJ2-3; D may be TRBD2 (7 bases). Germline V gene lookup returns CDR1 SQVTM and CDR2 ANQGSEA. The V end lost 7 bases, the J end lost 5 bases, and 16 bases lay between the germline ends. This CDR3 has 13 amino acids. The CDR3 loop is CSARGGRGDTQYF. CDR3 bases: TGCAGCGCCCGAGGGGGGAGGGGAGATACGCAGTATTTT.

The CDR3: CASLRAGQGNTEAFF. CDR3 coding DNA: TGTGCCAGCTTAAGAGCGGGACAGGGGAACACTGAAGCTTTCTTT. The V call is TRBV2, the J call TRBJ1-1; 9 bases are shared with TRBD1. The CDR3 covers 15 residues. CDR1 is SNHLY, CDR2 FYNNEI, per germline. V gave up 8 bases and J gave up 1 base; unmatched junction bases: 8.

The CDR3 DNA reads as TGTGCCAGCAGCTTAGTGGCCGACCGAGGTGAGCAGTACTTC. As protein: CASSLVADRGEQYF. The J gene is TRBJ2-7, the V gene TRBV5-6; D gene uncertain. The CDR3 runs to 14 residues. Per the germline V gene, CDR1 is SGHDT and CDR2 is YYEEEE. V gave up 2 bases and J gave up 7 bases, with 16 bases separating them.

The chain employs TRBV11-3 and TRBJ2-2; D may match TRBD1 or TRBD2 (6 bases each). CDR3 length: 16 residues. Trimming left V 5 bases short and J 2 bases short, with 15 bases between. Germline V gene sequence: CDR1 SGHNT, CDR2 YENEEA. CDR3 coding DNA: TGTGCCAGCAGCCTAGGGGGGCGACTTAACACCGGGGAGCTGTTTTTT. The encoded protein is CASSLGGRLNTGELFF.

The V gene is TRBV30, the J gene TRBJ1-1, with D perhaps TRBD1 (5 bases). Trimming pared 0 bases from V and 5 bases from J, leaving 13 bases between. The CDR3 extends over 14 amino acids. The germline CDR1 and CDR2 sequences are GTSNPN and SVGIG (reference sequence). The DNA for the CDR3 is TGTGCCTGGAGTGTAGGGCCAGGGCGGACTGAAGCTTTCTTT. Translating it yields CAWSVGPGRTEAFF.

This sequence joins TRBV29-1 and TRBJ2-3; 7 bases map to TRBD1. Germline assignment: CDR1 SQVTM and CDR2 ANQGSEA. CDR3 size: 17 residues. Trimming took 3 bases from V and 0 from J; bases not matched to a gene: 12. CDR3 nucleotide sequence: TGCAGCGTTGATGGGAAAAGGGGGCCCTTAAGCACAGATACGCAGTATTTT. Translated, it gives CSVDGKRGPLSTDTQYF.

This clone was seen a single time. This chain links TRBV6-5 with TRBJ2-1, with 9 bases fitting TRBD1. CDR1 and CDR2 from the germline V gene are MNHEY and SVGAGI. With 4 bases clipped from V and 5 bases from J, the junction kept 9 bases outside the gene matches. The length of the CDR3 is 16 residues. Here the CDR3 DNA reads TGTGCCAGCAGTTCCCTCACCGGGACAGGGCACAATGAGCAGTTCTTC. This codes for CASSSLTGTGHNEQFF.

This chain connects TRBV15 to TRBJ1-4, with a weak D call TRBD1 (6 bases). V dropped 3 bases and J dropped 10 bases, with 15 bases sitting between them. Germline CDR1 LNHNV, CDR2 YYDKDF (reference sequence). CDR3 length: 14 amino acids. The CDR3 reads CATSRVSGTTKLFF. In DNA, the CDR3 is TGTGCCACCAGCAGGGTCTCAGGGACAACAAAACTGTTTTTT.

The genes are TRBV6-1 and TRBJ1-1, with D maybe TRBD1 (5 bases). The CDR3 consists of 11 residues. With 2 bases removed from V and 10 bases from J, the gap between germline ends came to 8 bases. The germline V gene encodes CDR1 MNHNS and CDR2 SASEGT. The DNA of the CDR3 is TGTGCCAGCAGTGAATCCCAGGGAGCTTTCTTT. It yields the protein CASSESQGAFF.

The chain is built from TRBV27 and TRBJ1-5, with a tentative D call TRBD1 (6 bases). CDR3 length: 15 amino acids. Trimming stripped 5 bases from V and 4 bases from J, with 15 bases between. The V gene's germline CDR1 is MNHEY and CDR2 SMNVEV (reference sequence). CDR3 nucleotides: TGTGCCAGCAGTCTCTCGCACAGGGCTAATCAGCCCCAGCATTTT. It specifies CASSLSHRANQPQHF.

This clone showed up just once. The genes are TRBV11-3 and TRBJ2-1; D is possibly TRBD2 (6 bases). This CDR3 spans 13 amino acids. The V gene lost 5 bases and the J gene lost 9 bases, with 14 bases spanning the gap. The germline V gene has CDR1 SGHNT and CDR2 YENEEA. The CDR3 DNA reads as TGTGCCAGCAGCCCCTTCGGGAGTAGTGAGCAGTTCTTC. This encodes CASSPFGSSEQFF. The variable domain in full, completed from reference TRBV11-3 and TRBJ2-1, reads EAGVVQSPRYKIIEKKQPVAFWCNPISGHNTLYWYLQNLGQGPELLIRYENEEAVDDSQLPKDRFSAERLKGVDSTLKIQPAELGDSAVYLCASSPFGSSEQFFGPGTRLTVL.

V gene TRBV7-2 combines with J gene TRBJ1-1; the D is unclear. The CDR3 runs to 13 residues. Between the trimmed V and J ends, which lost 1 base and 5 bases, there was a span of 8 bases. Germline CDR1 SGHTA, CDR2 FQGNSA. Here the CDR3 DNA reads TGTGCCAGCAGCTTAGGGACGGTTACTGAAGCTTTCTTT. As protein: CASSLGTVTEAFF.

This clone was counted once. V gene TRBV11-2 combines with J gene TRBJ2-1, with D unresolved. The CDR3 has 13 residues. Trimming removed 0 bases at V and 7 bases at J, with 7 bases between. Germline loops: CDR1 SGHAT, CDR2 FQNNGV. CDR3 sequence: CASSLERANEQFF. The CDR3 nucleotides read TGTGCCAGCAGCTTAGAACGAGCTAATGAGCAGTTCTTC.

V is TRBV19 and J is TRBJ1-5, with D possibly being TRBD1 (5 bases). This CDR3 has 16 amino acids. Germline V gene lookup returns CDR1 LNHDA and CDR2 SQIVND (reference sequence). Trimming cost V 4 bases and J 0 bases, with 13 bases left between them. The CDR3 coding sequence is TGTGCCAGTAGTAAGGGGTTTGGGGCTAGCAATCAGCCCCAGCATTTT. Residues: CASSKGFGASNQPQHF.